The entry below describes one T cell receptor (beta chain). Antigen unknown. TCRdb reprocessed the 5' RACE reads with MiXCR, giving one entry per CDR3 protein. The sample has under 400,000 distinct CDR3 sequences, roughly 11% seen once. This record comes from a study of CD8 T cells in ankylosing spondylitis. Notes on the study in general: Reported data indicate significant enrichment of disease-linked clones within matched ankylosing spondylitis synovial fluid.

CDR3 length: 16 amino acids. V shed 6 bases, J shed 0 bases, and the junction held 12 bases outside the gene matches. Germline CDR1 DFQATT, CDR2 SNEGSKA (reference sequence). The V call is TRBV20-1, the J call TRBJ2-7; TRBD2 matches 9 bases. Sequencing was performed on blood, either unsorted or a sorted T cell fraction (not recorded which). The sequence was obtained from a female donor with ankylosing spondylitis or in good health (not recorded which). This chain's CDR3 is CSARTGTSRASYEQYF. The CDR3 DNA sequence: TGCAGTGCCAGGACCGGGACTAGCAGGGCCTCCTACGAGCAGTACTTC.